These 29 T cell receptor beta chains originate from one sample sequenced in a study of identical twins. MiXCR was run by TCRdb on the 5' RACE reads, yielding one entry per CDR3 protein. The sample includes approximately 530,000 distinct CDR3 sequences, 20% to 25% of them seen just once. The same data also contributed to another study, on yellow fever vaccine responses in identical twins.

Sequenced input: CD4+ T cells sorted from blood. These receptors all come from a woman between 18 and 30 years old in good health.

The chain links TRBV7-3 to TRBJ2-1, with D perhaps TRBD2 (6 bases). V lost 2 bases to trimming and J lost 5 bases, with 10 bases between them. Germline V gene data show CDR1 as SGHTA and CDR2 as FQGTGA. This CDR3 has 14 amino acids. The CDR3 region has the DNA TGTGCCAGCAGCTTAGGAGGGTCGGACAATGAGCAGTTCTTC. Residues: CASSLGGSDNEQFF.

The V gene is TRBV5-1, the J gene TRBJ2-1; the D gene could be TRBD1 or TRBD2 (5 bases each). The germline V and J ends were trimmed by 3 bases and 8 bases, with 21 bases remaining between them. Germline V CDR1 and CDR2: SGHRS, YFSETQ. The CDR3 covers 16 residues. Here the CDR3 DNA reads TGCGCCAGCAGCTCCGGGACCTCAGTCACACAACATGAGCAGTTCTTC. This codes for CASSSGTSVTQHEQFF.

The chain's CDR3 is CATSRVTQETQYF. CDR3 DNA sequence: TGTGCCACCAGCAGAGTAACCCAAGAGACCCAGTACTTC. The V gene is TRBV15, the J gene TRBJ2-5; D is unresolved. From germline, CDR1 is LNHNV and CDR2 YYDKDF (reference sequence). The CDR3 contains 13 residues. V was trimmed by 1 base and J by 1 base, leaving 4 bases between them.

The chain combines TRBV7-2 with TRBJ2-5, with TRBD1 matching over 11 bases. This CDR3 region has 13 residues. The V gene end was trimmed by 5 bases and the J gene end by 7 bases; junction bases not matched to a gene: 3. Germline V gene data show CDR1 as SGHTA and CDR2 as FQGNSA. CDR3 protein: CASSPGTGGTQYF. In DNA, the CDR3 is TGTGCCAGCAGCCCCGGGACAGGGGGGACCCAGTACTTC.

This clonotype was seen only a few times. The CDR3 here is CASSPGSTADTQYF. CDR3 coding DNA: TGTGCCAGCTCACCAGGGAGCACGGCAGATACGCAGTATTTT. V gene TRBV18 combines with J gene TRBJ2-3; tentative D call: TRBD2 (5 bases). The CDR3 extends over 14 amino acids. Trimming took 2 bases from V and 4 from J, leaving 10 bases between them. Germline V gives CDR1 KGHSH, CDR2 LQKENI.

This clonotype has more than one count but fewer than ten. The rearrangement joins TRBV29-1 to TRBJ2-2; TRBD2 might be the D (5 bases). The CDR3 is 12 amino acids. CDR1 SQVTM and CDR2 ANQGSEA come from the germline V gene. Trimming removed 4 bases from V and 7 bases from J, with 10 bases in between. The CDR3 region has the DNA TGCAGCGTTGTCGGAGGTGTCGGGGAGCTGTTTTTT. It yields the protein CSVVGGVGELFF.

The chain combines TRBV11-1 with TRBJ2-2; D is unresolved. V was clipped by 2 bases and J by 4 bases, with 11 bases between them. CDR3 length: 15 residues. The germline gives CDR1 SGHAT, CDR2 FQDESV (reference sequence). The chain's CDR3 is CASSLLRESTGELFF. The CDR3 DNA follows: TGTGCCAGCAGCTTACTGAGAGAATCCACCGGGGAGCTGTTTTTT. The variable domain in full, with the rest retrieved from reference TRBV11-1 and TRBJ2-2, is EAEVAQSPRYKITEKSQAVAFWCDPISGHATLYWYRQILGQGPELLVQFQDESVVDDSQLPKDRFSAERLKGVDSTLKIQPAELGDSAMYLCASSLLRESTGELFFGEGSRLTVL.

The chain joins TRBV4-1 to TRBJ2-2, with 9 bases matching TRBD1. Germline V gives CDR1 MGHRA, CDR2 YSYEKL. Trimming removed 1 base from V and 4 bases from J; junction bases left unmatched: 1. The CDR3 loop spans 15 amino acids. The CDR3: CASSQVQGATGELFF. The CDR3 nucleotides are TGCGCCAGCAGCCAAGTACAGGGGGCCACCGGGGAGCTGTTTTTT.

The V call is TRBV20-1, the J call TRBJ2-5; D might be TRBD1 (6 bases). This CDR3 is 12 amino acids long. Trimming shortened V by 6 bases and J by 1 base, and 9 bases separated the two germline ends. CDR1 and CDR2 from the germline V gene are DFQATT and SNEGSKA (reference sequence). The CDR3 DNA is TGCAGTGCGGGGGACATCCAAGAGACCCAGTACTTC. It translates to CSAGDIQETQYF.

Ten or more counts support this clonotype. The chain employs TRBV6-5 and TRBJ2-1; 10 bases are a match to TRBD2. CDR1 is MNHEY, CDR2 SVGAGI, per germline. The CDR3 is made up of 18 amino acids. V gave up 0 bases and J gave up 1 base; unmatched junction bases: 6. CDR3 nucleotide sequence: TGTGCCAGCAGTTACTCGCTCTTAGCGGGAGGATCCTACAATGAGCAGTTCTTC. It specifies CASSYSLLAGGSYNEQFF.

The sample holds a few counts of this clonotype. V and J are TRBV7-8 and TRBJ2-2; D may be TRBD1 (5 bases). With 3 bases removed from V and 5 bases from J, the gap between germline ends came to 16 bases. Germline lookup yields CDR1 SGHVS and CDR2 FQNEAQ. The CDR3 length is 16 residues. The CDR3 DNA reads as TGTGCCAGCAGCTTCGTAGACAGCCCCCCGACCGGGGAGCTGTTTTTT. This codes for CASSFVDSPPTGELFF.

The chain uses TRBV9 and TRBJ2-5; 8 nucleotides agree with TRBD1. The CDR3 consists of 14 residues. The V gene end was trimmed by 3 bases and the J gene end by 6 bases; junction bases not matched to a gene: 7. CDR1 is SGDLS, CDR2 YYNGEE, per germline. CDR3 protein: CASSAGQGAKTQYF. The DNA for the CDR3 is TGTGCCAGCAGCGCCGGACAGGGTGCCAAGACCCAGTACTTC.

The chain combines TRBV5-6 with TRBJ2-7; D unresolved. The germline V gene has CDR1 SGHDT and CDR2 YYEEEE. V was shortened by 1 base and J by 0 bases, with 11 bases between the two germline ends. The CDR3 runs 15 residues. The CDR3 DNA is TGTGCCAGCAGCTTGCGAAGTAGGAGCTCCTACGAGCAGTACTTC. This sequence encodes CASSLRSRSSYEQYF.

J is TRBJ2-2 and V is TRBV20-1; 7 bases align to TRBD2. The germline V gene has CDR1 DFQATT and CDR2 SNEGSKA (reference sequence). The CDR3 sequence is 14 residues long. V was pared by 5 bases and J by 5 bases, with 8 bases of the junction left unmatched. This CDR3 reads CSAGFAGVTGELFF. The CDR3 DNA sequence: TGCAGTGCTGGCTTCGCGGGGGTTACCGGGGAGCTGTTTTTT.

The J gene is TRBJ2-7, the V gene TRBV28; 8 bases map to TRBD1. The junction had 13 bases not matched to a gene; V was cut back by 6 bases and J by 6 bases. The CDR3 sequence is 15 residues long. Germline CDR1 reads MDHEN; CDR2 reads SYDVKM. CDR3 loop: CASSPPQGARTEQYF. The CDR3 DNA follows: TGTGCCAGCAGCCCCCCCCAGGGGGCGAGAACCGAGCAGTACTTC.

The chain uses TRBV6-1 and TRBJ2-3; possibly TRBD1 for D (6 bases). The CDR3 loop spans 14 amino acids. Between the trimmed V and J ends, which lost 5 bases and 6 bases, there was a span of 15 bases. Germline V CDR1 and CDR2: MNHNS, SASEGT. The DNA of the CDR3 is TGTGCCAGCAGTAGTGCAGGGGCAGGGGATACGCAGTATTTT. Translating gives CASSSAGAGDTQYF.

CDR3 sequence reads: CASSELGTRRFGQETQYF. CDR3 DNA: TGCGCCAGCAGTGAGTTGGGGACTAGACGATTCGGCCAAGAGACCCAGTACTTC. This chain connects TRBV10-1 to TRBJ2-5; 8 bases fit TRBD2. V trimming: 1 base; J trimming: 1 base; junction bases outside the gene matches: 11. Germline CDR1 and CDR2: WNHNN and SYGVQD (reference sequence). The CDR3 is 18 amino acids.

This clonotype is a singleton in its sample. The V call is TRBV13, the J call TRBJ2-1, with TRBD2 matching 15 bases. The CDR3 contains 17 residues. Per the germline V gene, CDR1 is PRHDT and CDR2 is FYEKMQ (reference sequence). The trim removed 5 bases at V and 6 bases at J, leaving 8 bases unmatched. The CDR3 nucleotides read TGTGCCAGCAGCCCCCGGACTAGCGGGAGGGTGGCCAATGAGCAGTTCTTC. It encodes CASSPRTSGRVANEQFF. Using reference TRBV13 and TRBJ2-1 for the parts outside the CDR3, the full variable domain is AAGVIQSPRHLIKEKRETATLKCYPIPRHDTVYWYQQGPGQDPQFLISFYEKMQSDKGSIPDRFSAQQFSDYHSELNMSSLELGDSALYFCASSPRTSGRVANEQFFGPGTRLTVL.

The chain uses TRBV27 and TRBJ2-7; TRBD1 or TRBD2 may be the D gene (5 bases each). Germline CDR1 reads MNHEY; CDR2 reads SMNVEV (reference sequence). CDR3 length equals 13 residues. The germline V and J ends were trimmed by 4 bases and 3 bases, with 10 bases remaining between them. The CDR3 region has the DNA TGTGCCAGCAGTTCAGGTGGGGGCTACGAGCAGTACTTC. Amino acid sequence: CASSSGGGYEQYF.

This chain joins TRBV11-2 and TRBJ2-5, with D hard to call. Trimming shortened V by 5 bases and J by 1 base, and 11 bases separated the two germline ends. This CDR3 spans 14 amino acids. CDR1 is SGHAT and CDR2 is FQNNGV in the germline V gene. In nucleotides, the CDR3 is TGTGCCAGCAGCCGCGGACCGGTCCAAGAGACCCAGTACTTC. This codes for CASSRGPVQETQYF.

This clonotype was recorded a few times. The chain recombines TRBV4-1 with TRBJ1-4, with unresolved D. The CDR3 has 17 amino acids. V lost 0 bases, J lost 4 bases, and 15 bases lay in between. CDR1 and CDR2 (germline): MGHRA, YSYEKL. CDR3: CASSQDWSGSRNEKLFF. The CDR3 nucleotides read TGCGCCAGCAGCCAAGATTGGTCCGGGTCTCGTAATGAAAAACTGTTTTTT.

The CDR3 bases are TGTGCCAGCAGCGTAGACCCGGGCAGGGCGGGCGAGCAGTACTTC. It encodes CASSVDPGRAGEQYF. The chain recombines TRBV9 with TRBJ2-7; D may match TRBD1 or TRBD2 (5 bases each). This CDR3 has 15 residues. V was clipped by 0 bases and J by 6 bases, with 16 bases between them. CDR1 is SGDLS and CDR2 is YYNGEE in the germline V gene.

This rearrangement joins TRBV6-1 to TRBJ1-6, with 7 bases identical to TRBD1. The J segment lost 9 bases and the V segment lost 7 bases, leaving 9 bases of the junction unmatched. From germline, CDR1 is MNHNS and CDR2 SASEGT. The CDR3 runs to 14 residues. Here the CDR3 reads CASTHRGAASPLHF. Here the CDR3 DNA reads TGTGCCAGCACCCACAGGGGAGCGGCTTCACCCCTCCACTTT.

This sequence joins TRBV4-1 and TRBJ1-1; D gene unclear. Per the germline V gene, CDR1 is MGHRA and CDR2 is YSYEKL. With 4 bases removed from V and 6 bases from J, the gap between germline ends came to 15 bases. This CDR3 is built from 14 residues. The chain's CDR3 is CASSLTGGTAEAFF. The CDR3 DNA follows: TGCGCCAGCAGCCTAACTGGCGGTACGGCTGAAGCTTTCTTT.

The chain recombines TRBV5-6 with TRBJ2-1; 8 bases agree with TRBD1. The germline CDR1 and CDR2 sequences are SGHDT and YYEEEE. The CDR3 spans 14 residues. V gave up 5 bases and J gave up 5 bases; unmatched junction bases: 6. The DNA for the CDR3 is TGTGCCAGCAGAAGACAGGGGCGGGACAATGAGCAGTTCTTC. As protein: CASRRQGRDNEQFF.

This chain connects TRBV20-1 to TRBJ2-2, with D possibly being TRBD1 or TRBD2 (6 bases each). CDR3 length equals 13 residues. From germline, CDR1 is DFQATT and CDR2 SNEGSKA (reference sequence). V was cut by 3 bases and J by 6 bases, with 11 bases left in between. This CDR3 is CSASGGKAGELFF. CDR3 nucleotide sequence: TGCAGTGCTAGCGGGGGCAAGGCCGGGGAGCTGTTTTTT.

This clonotype was observed a handful of times. CDR3 in amino acids: CASSFGTYYEQYV. DNA of the CDR3: TGTGCCAGCAGTTTCGGCACCTACTACGAGCAGTACGTC. The J gene is TRBJ2-7, the V gene TRBV28; D unresolved. The CDR3 consists of 13 residues. The V end lost 3 bases, the J end lost 3 bases, and 9 bases lay between the germline ends. CDR1 is MDHEN and CDR2 is SYDVKM in the germline V gene.

This clonotype appeared a few times. The chain combines TRBV20-1 with TRBJ2-5; no firm D call. The CDR3 runs to 12 residues. Per germline, CDR1 DFQATT and CDR2 SNEGSKA (reference sequence). V lost 6 bases and J 3 bases, leaving 11 bases between the germline ends. The CDR3 DNA follows: TGCAGTGCCGGTATGATGGAAGAGACCCAGTACTTC. Amino acid sequence: CSAGMMEETQYF.

This clonotype was seen once. The chain couples TRBV7-8 to TRBJ2-5, with D perhaps TRBD1 (5 bases). Germline V gene data show CDR1 as SGHVS and CDR2 as FQNEAQ. Trimming cost V 5 bases and J 5 bases, with 15 bases left between them. This CDR3 is 14 amino acids long. CDR3 sequence (DNA): TGTGCCAGCAGCCCCCCTAGGGGCCGGGAGACCCAGTACTTC. Protein sequence: CASSPPRGRETQYF.